The rows below give T cell receptor beta chains drawn from one sample of a study of shared clonotypes between healthy human individuals. Sequenced by immunoSEQ multiplex PCR; TCRdb stores in-frame clones only, minus some. Here the sample spans roughly 2,500,000 clones, 80% to 95% being singletons. Input material: naive CD4+ T cells from PBMCs. These receptors all come from a man between 18 and 35 years old in good health. Some clones in this sample may be carry-over from other donors' samples. The CDR3 runs from the conserved cysteine through the conserved F or W. Fields, in order: D gene, clone size, V gene, J gene, CDR3 protein, CDR3 DNA. The D gene is left open where the match is weak. Only some rows state a clone size, as once, few, many or a class for expanded clones.

D: -
size: -
V: TRBV28
J: TRBJ2-2
CDR3: CASSLNLGAGKPGELFF
DNA: TGTGCCAGCAGTTTAAATTTAGGGGCAGGGAAACCCGGGGAGCTGTTTTTT

D: TRBD2
size: -
V: TRBV29-1
J: TRBJ2-3
CDR3: CSVAPPSGRVDTQYF
DNA: TGCAGCGTTGCCCCCCCTAGCGGGAGGGTGGATACGCAGTATTTT

D: -
size: -
V: TRBV5-1
J: TRBJ2-3
CDR3: CASSLGRSTDTQYF
DNA: TGCGCCAGCAGCTTGGGACGCAGCACAGATACGCAGTATTTT

D: TRBD2
size: -
V: TRBV18
J: TRBJ2-1
CDR3: CASSLFTSGNYNEQFF
DNA: TGTGCCAGCTCACTCTTCACTAGCGGTAACTACAATGAGCAGTTCTTC

D: TRBD1
size: -
V: TRBV6-5
J: TRBJ1-1
CDR3: CASSYSGQGRTEAFF
DNA: TGTGCCAGCAGTTACTCGGGACAGGGGAGAACTGAAGCTTTCTTT

D: -
size: -
V: TRBV9
J: TRBJ1-2
CDR3: CASSYPGIYGYTF
DNA: TGTGCCAGCAGCTACCCGGGGATCTATGGCTACACCTTC

D: TRBD1
size: -
V: TRBV28
J: TRBJ2-2
CDR3: CASKDRVVGTGELFF
DNA: TGTGCCAGCAAAGACAGGGTCGTCGGCACCGGGGAGCTGTTTTTT

D: -
size: once
V: TRBV5-8
J: TRBJ2-1
CDR3: CASSLRPTYNEQFF
DNA: TGTGCCAGCAGCTTGCGACCCACCTACAATGAGCAGTTCTTC

D: -
size: -
V: TRBV5-1
J: TRBJ2-5
CDR3: CASRLGGKETQYF
DNA: TGCGCCAGCAGGTTGGGGGGAAAGGAGACCCAGTACTTC

D: -
size: once
V: TRBV4-3
J: TRBJ1-4
CDR3: CASSIKLGIEKLFF
DNA: TGCGCCAGCAGCATTAAATTGGGGATCGAAAAACTGTTTTTT

D: -
size: -
V: TRBV7-2
J: TRBJ2-5
CDR3: CASSLFRDSETQYF
DNA: TGTGCCAGCAGCTTATTCAGGGACTCCGAGACCCAGTACTTC

D: TRBD1
size: -
V: TRBV7-2
J: TRBJ1-5
CDR3: CASSLTGAQPQHF
DNA: TGTGCCAGCAGCTTAACAGGGGCTCAGCCCCAGCATTTT

D: TRBD1
size: once
V: TRBV28
J: TRBJ2-7
CDR3: CASSLYGQGAYEQYF
DNA: TGTGCCAGCAGTTTATATGGACAGGGGGCTTACGAGCAGTACTTC

D: -
size: -
V: TRBV23-1
J: TRBJ2-3
CDR3: CASSQGPGQTLTTDTQYF
DNA: TGCGCCAGCAGTCAAGGCCCCGGACAGACATTAACCACAGATACGCAGTATTTT

D: TRBD2
size: -
V: TRBV7-8
J: TRBJ2-7
CDR3: CASSSWTKRESGEQYF
DNA: TGTGCCAGCAGCTCGTGGACTAAGCGGGAGTCAGGCGAGCAGTACTTC

D: -
size: -
V: TRBV5-1
J: TRBJ1-1
CDR3: CASSLTGGTEAFF
DNA: TGCGCCAGCAGTCTGACAGGCGGCACTGAAGCTTTCTTT

D: TRBD1
size: -
V: TRBV14
J: TRBJ2-1
CDR3: CASSSRVGQGSYNEQFF
DNA: TGTGCCAGCAGCTCCAGGGTGGGACAGGGGAGCTACAATGAGCAGTTCTTC

D: -
size: once
V: TRBV20-1
J: TRBJ1-1
CDR3: CSARAEGAFF
DNA: TGCAGTGCTAGAGCGGAGGGCGCTTTCTTT

D: TRBD1
size: -
V: TRBV4-2
J: TRBJ1-1
CDR3: CASSPNPGQGATEAFF
DNA: TGTGCCAGCAGTCCGAACCCGGGACAGGGGGCCACTGAAGCTTTCTTT

D: -
size: -
V: TRBV7-3
J: TRBJ2-3
CDR3: CASSEQELDTQYF
DNA: TGTGCCAGCAGCGAGCAGGAGTTGGATACGCAGTATTTT

D: -
size: -
V: TRBV5-1
J: TRBJ2-3
CDR3: CASSFTGPDTQYF
DNA: TGCGCCAGCAGCTTTACGGGTCCAGATACGCAGTATTTT

D: -
size: -
V: TRBV28
J: TRBJ2-7
CDR3: CASSLPPPGTYEQYF
DNA: TGTGCCAGCAGTTTACCCCCACCGGGGACCTACGAGCAGTACTTC

D: -
size: -
V: TRBV4-2
J: TRBJ2-2
CDR3: CASSSADNTGELFF
DNA: TGTGCCAGCAGCTCCGCGGACAACACCGGGGAGCTGTTTTTT

D: TRBD2
size: -
V: TRBV15
J: TRBJ2-5
CDR3: CATSRGLAGEETQYF
DNA: TGTGCCACCAGCAGAGGACTAGCGGGAGAAGAGACCCAGTACTTC

D: TRBD1
size: -
V: TRBV27
J: TRBJ1-2
CDR3: CASSFDKGTGWAYGYTF
DNA: TGTGCCAGCAGTTTTGATAAGGGGACAGGGTGGGCCTATGGCTACACCTTC